This T cell receptor beta chain was obtained from a study of OX40 agonist ivuxolimab in advanced cancers. Study overall: Age averaged about 60 years (range about 20 to 80), and 82.7% were male. Study-wide results and limits: The authors did not determine the antigen specificity of the expanded peripheral T cells. Fewer expanded clones were found on average in CD4+ than in CD8+ T cells.

The CDR3 has 11 residues. Looked up from germline, CDR1 is MNHNS and CDR2 is SASEGT. V was clipped by 3 bases and J by 11 bases, with 11 bases between them. The data were produced by immunoSEQ multiplex PCR, yet TCRdb's version contains in-frame clones alone and is incomplete. The data show 45,000 to 60,000 clones, 85% to 90% seen once. Sampling of blood occurred at baseline, cycle 4 day 1, and cycle 7 day 1. This clone appeared a few times. Its antigen remains unknown. The material sequenced was CD4+ or CD8+ T cells sorted from blood, taken in a trial of the OX40 agonist ivuxolimab. This chain connects TRBV6-1 to TRBJ2-7, with a tentative D call TRBD2 (5 bases). The TCR originated in an adult with an advanced solid tumor such as melanoma, head and neck, liver or kidney cancer. CDR3 bases: TGTGCCAGCAGTGAGAGGACTCAGAAGTACTTC. This sequence encodes CASSERTQKYF.